These 9 T cell receptor beta chains share one sample of origin, sequenced in a study of T cells and Merkel cell carcinoma outcomes (TCRdb year 2020). The library was made by the immunoSEQ multiplex PCR assay. Here the immuneACCESS table is served through TCRdb, limited to in-frame sequences with V and J called. Missing clones are a known gap in these copies; in checked studies unresolved V genes cover under half, and the rest lacks a known reason. The table kept for this sample lists 25 to 30 clones. The sequencing sample was made of tumor tissue from Merkel cell carcinoma. The receptors stem from a human donor with Merkel cell carcinoma.

This chain joins TRBV7-8 and TRBJ1-2; the D is unclear. CDR3 length: 15 residues. Per germline, CDR1 SGHVS and CDR2 FQNEAQ. Trimming took 2 bases from V and 4 from J, leaving 14 bases between them. The CDR3 region has the DNA TGTGCCAGCAGCTTACGGTCCTCGGACGTCTATGGCTACACCTTC. Translating gives CASSLRSSDVYGYTF.

About this clone itself: The junction and the germline gene differ at one end; a read error may be behind it. The V call is TRBV14, the J call TRBJ2-5, with no clear D. Germline lookup yields CDR1 SGHDN and CDR2 FVKESK. The CDR3 spans 15 residues. The CDR3, as DNA: TGTGTCAGCAGCCAAGATCTCGGGCCGACGGAGACCCAGTACTTC. It encodes CVSSQDLGPTETQYF.

This clone was picked up one time. The chain carries TRBV5-1 and TRBJ2-5; maybe TRBD1 (6 bases). TRBJ2-7 matches the DNA end more closely, so the J call is doubtful. The CDR3 totals 17 residues. CDR1 and CDR2 (germline): SGHRS, YFSETQ. This chain's CDR3 is CASSLSVGGGGSYEQYF. The DNA for the CDR3 is TGCGCCAGCAGCTTGTCGGTCGGTGGGGGCGGCTCCTACGAGCAGTACTTC.

This chain links TRBV2 with TRBJ1-2; TRBD1 might be the D (6 bases). Germline V gene sequence: CDR1 SNHLY, CDR2 FYNNEI. V was trimmed by 0 bases and J by 3 bases, leaving 8 bases between them. The CDR3 totals 14 residues. The chain's CDR3 is CASSEAAGDYGYTF. CDR3 in DNA: TGTGCCAGCAGTGAAGCGGCAGGGGACTATGGCTACACCTTC.

V gene TRBV15 combines with J gene TRBJ1-5; D is ambiguous. The CDR3 has 15 residues. The germline V and J ends were trimmed by 4 bases and 2 bases, with 12 bases remaining between them. Germline CDR1 reads LNHNV; CDR2 reads YYDKDF (reference sequence). This CDR3 reads CATSTRMDGNQPQHF. The CDR3 nucleotides are TGTGCCACCAGCACCAGGATGGACGGCAATCAGCCCCAGCATTTT.

The chain combines TRBV5-6 with TRBJ2-3; TRBD2 matches at 12 bases. Germline loops: CDR1 SGHDT, CDR2 YYEEEE. The CDR3 has 15 amino acids. The V and J ends lost 4 bases and 4 bases, in that order; junction bases with no gene match: 4. CDR3 DNA sequence: TGTGCCAGCAGCGTGCTAGCGGGAGGGCCAGATACGCAGTATTTT. This gives the protein CASSVLAGGPDTQYF.

The chain carries TRBV20-1 and TRBJ1-1; D is unclear. Per the germline V gene, CDR1 is DFQATT and CDR2 is SNEGSKA (reference sequence). There are 11 residues in the CDR3. With 4 bases removed from V and 5 bases from J, the gap between germline ends came to 8 bases. CDR3 in amino acids: CSAKGPTEAFF. The CDR3, as DNA: TGCAGTGCTAAAGGTCCGACTGAAGCTTTCTTT.

As for this clone: The junction departs from the called germline gene at one end, perhaps through a read error. The chain links TRBV15 to TRBJ1-2; D is uncertain. The CDR3 length is 16 residues. CDR1 is LNHNV and CDR2 is YYDKDF in the germline V gene (reference sequence). The CDR3 coding sequence is TGTGCCATCAGCACTCCTGCAAGTGGAAAGACCTATGGCTACACCTTC. Protein: CAISTPASGKTYGYTF.

The gene calls are TRBV11-2 and TRBJ1-1, with D unclear. Looked up from germline, CDR1 is SGHAT and CDR2 is FQNNGV. Trimming removed 0 bases from V and 6 bases from J, with 17 bases in between. CDR3 size: 16 residues. The CDR3 loop reads CASSLDIFTGEAEAFF. In DNA form, the CDR3 reads TGTGCCAGCAGCTTAGACATTTTTACCGGGGAGGCTGAAGCTTTCTTT.